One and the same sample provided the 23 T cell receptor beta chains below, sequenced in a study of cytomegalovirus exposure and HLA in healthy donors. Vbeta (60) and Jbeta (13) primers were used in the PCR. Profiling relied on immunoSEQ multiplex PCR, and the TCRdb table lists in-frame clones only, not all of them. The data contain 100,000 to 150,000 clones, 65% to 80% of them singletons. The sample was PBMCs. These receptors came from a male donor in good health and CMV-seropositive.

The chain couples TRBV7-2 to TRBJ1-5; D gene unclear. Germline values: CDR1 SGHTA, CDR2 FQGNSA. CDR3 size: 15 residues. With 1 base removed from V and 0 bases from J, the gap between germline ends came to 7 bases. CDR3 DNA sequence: TGTGCCAGCAGCTTAGGCCCAGTTAGCAATCAGCCCCAGCATTTT. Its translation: CASSLGPVSNQPQHF. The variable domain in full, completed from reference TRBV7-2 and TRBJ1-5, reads GAGVSQSPSNKVTEKGKDVELRCDPISGHTALYWYRQSLGQGLEFLIYFQGNSAPDKSGLPSDRFSAERTGGSVSTLTIQRTQQEDSAVYLCASSLGPVSNQPQHFGDGTRLSIL.

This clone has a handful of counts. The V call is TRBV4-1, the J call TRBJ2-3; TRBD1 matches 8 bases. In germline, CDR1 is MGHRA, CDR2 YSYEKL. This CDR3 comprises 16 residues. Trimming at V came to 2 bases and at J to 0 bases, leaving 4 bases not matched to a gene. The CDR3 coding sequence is TGCGCCAGCAGCCAACAGGGGGCCCCTAGCACAGATACGCAGTATTTT. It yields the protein CASSQQGAPSTDTQYF.

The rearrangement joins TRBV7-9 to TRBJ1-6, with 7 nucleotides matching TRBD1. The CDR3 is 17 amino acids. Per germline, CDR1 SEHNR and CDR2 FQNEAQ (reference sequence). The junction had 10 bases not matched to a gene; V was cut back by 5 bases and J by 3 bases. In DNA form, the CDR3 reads TGTGCCAGCAGCCTGAACAGGGGAAGGGACTATAATTCACCCCTCCACTTT. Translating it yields CASSLNRGRDYNSPLHF.

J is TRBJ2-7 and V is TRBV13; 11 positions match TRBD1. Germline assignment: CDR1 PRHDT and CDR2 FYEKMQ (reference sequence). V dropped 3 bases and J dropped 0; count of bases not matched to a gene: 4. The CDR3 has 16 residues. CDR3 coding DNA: TGTGCCAGCAGCTTCTCCGGGACAGGGGGCTCCTACGAGCAGTACTTC. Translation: CASSFSGTGGSYEQYF.

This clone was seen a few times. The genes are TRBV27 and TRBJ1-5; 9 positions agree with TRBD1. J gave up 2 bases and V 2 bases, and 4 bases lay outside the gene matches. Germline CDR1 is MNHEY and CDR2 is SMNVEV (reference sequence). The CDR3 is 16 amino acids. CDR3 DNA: TGTGCCAGCAGTTTACGACAGGGGGTGGGCAATCAGCCCCAGCATTTT. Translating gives CASSLRQGVGNQPQHF.

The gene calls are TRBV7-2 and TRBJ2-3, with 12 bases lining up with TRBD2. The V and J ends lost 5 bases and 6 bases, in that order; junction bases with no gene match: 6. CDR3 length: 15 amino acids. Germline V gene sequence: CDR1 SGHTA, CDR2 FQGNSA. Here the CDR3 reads CASSVRLAGEDTQYF. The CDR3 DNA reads TGTGCCAGCAGCGTGAGACTAGCGGGAGAGGATACGCAGTATTTT.

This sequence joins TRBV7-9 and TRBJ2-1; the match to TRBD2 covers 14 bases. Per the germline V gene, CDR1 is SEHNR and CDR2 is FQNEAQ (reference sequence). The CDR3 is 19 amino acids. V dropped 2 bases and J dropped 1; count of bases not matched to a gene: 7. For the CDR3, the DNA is TGTGCCAGCAGCTTACCAACCCGACTAGCGGGAGGGTCCTACAATGAGCAGTTCTTC. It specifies CASSLPTRLAGGSYNEQFF.

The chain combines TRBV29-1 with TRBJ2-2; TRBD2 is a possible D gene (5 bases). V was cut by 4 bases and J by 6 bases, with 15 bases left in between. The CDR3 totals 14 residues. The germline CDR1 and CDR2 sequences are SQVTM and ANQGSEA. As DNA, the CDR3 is TGCAGCGTTGCAGTAGGGTTGGGAGCCGGGGAGCTGTTTTTT. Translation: CSVAVGLGAGELFF.

CDR3: CASSRFTGTPTGETQYF. The CDR3 DNA follows: TGTGCCAGCAGCCGGTTCACCGGGACACCCACGGGAGAGACCCAGTACTTC. J is TRBJ2-5 and V is TRBV7-9; possible D gene TRBD1, 6 bases. The V end lost 5 bases, the J end lost 4 bases, and 23 bases lay between the germline ends. This CDR3 is 17 amino acids long. Per germline, CDR1 SEHNR and CDR2 FQNEAQ (reference sequence). Full variable domain (remainder filled in from reference TRBV7-9 and TRBJ2-5): DTGVSQNPRHKITKRGQNVTFRCDPISEHNRLYWYRQTLGQGPEFLTYFQNEAQLEKSRLLSDRFSAERPKGSFSTLEIQRTEQGDSAMYLCASSRFTGTPTGETQYFGPGTRLLVL.

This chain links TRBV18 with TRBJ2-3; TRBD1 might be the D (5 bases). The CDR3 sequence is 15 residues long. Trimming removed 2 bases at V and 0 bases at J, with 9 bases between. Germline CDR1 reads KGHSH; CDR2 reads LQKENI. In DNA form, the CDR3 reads TGTGCCAGCTCACCAACGACAGTTAGCACAGATACGCAGTATTTT. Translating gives CASSPTTVSTDTQYF. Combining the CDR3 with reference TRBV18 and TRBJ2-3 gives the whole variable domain NAGVMQNPRHLVRRRGQEARLRCSPMKGHSHVYWYRQLPEEGLKFMVYLQKENIIDESGMPKERFSAEFPKEGPSILRIQQVVRGDSAAYFCASSPTTVSTDTQYFGPGTRLTVL.

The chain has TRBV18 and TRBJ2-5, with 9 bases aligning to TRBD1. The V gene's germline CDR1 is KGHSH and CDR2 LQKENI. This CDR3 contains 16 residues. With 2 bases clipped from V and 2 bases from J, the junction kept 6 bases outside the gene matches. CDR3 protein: CASSPSGTGSQETQYF. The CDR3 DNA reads TGTGCCAGCTCACCATCCGGGACAGGGTCACAAGAGACCCAGTACTTC.

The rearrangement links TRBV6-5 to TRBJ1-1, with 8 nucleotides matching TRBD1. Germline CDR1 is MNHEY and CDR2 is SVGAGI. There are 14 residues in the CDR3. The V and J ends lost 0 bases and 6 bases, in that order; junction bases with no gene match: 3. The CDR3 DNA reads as TGTGCCAGCAGTTACTCGTCCAGGGGGCCTGAAGCTTTCTTT. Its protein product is CASSYSSRGPEAFF.

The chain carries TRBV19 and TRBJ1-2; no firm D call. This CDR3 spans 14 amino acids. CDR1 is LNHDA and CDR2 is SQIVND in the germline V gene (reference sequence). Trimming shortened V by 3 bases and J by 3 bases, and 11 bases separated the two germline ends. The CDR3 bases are TGTGCCAGTAGTATTTCGTCCGGGTACTATGGCTACACCTTC. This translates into CASSISSGYYGYTF. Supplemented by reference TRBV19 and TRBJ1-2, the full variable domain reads DGGITQSPKYLFRKEGQNVTLSCEQNLNHDAMYWYRQDPGQGLRLIYYSQIVNDFQKGDIAEGYSVSREKKESFPLTVTSAQKNPTAFYLCASSISSGYYGYTFGSGTRLTVV.

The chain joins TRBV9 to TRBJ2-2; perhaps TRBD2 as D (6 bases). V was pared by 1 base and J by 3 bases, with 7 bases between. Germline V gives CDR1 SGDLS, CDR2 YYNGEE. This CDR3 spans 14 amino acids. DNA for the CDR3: TGTGCCAGCAGCGTATGGGGGGACACCGGGGAGCTGTTTTTT. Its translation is CASSVWGDTGELFF. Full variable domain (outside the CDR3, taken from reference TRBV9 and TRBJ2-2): DSGVTQTPKHLITATGQRVTLRCSPRSGDLSVYWYQQSLDQGLQFLIQYYNGEERAKGNILERFSAQQFPDLHSELNLSSLELGDSALYFCASSVWGDTGELFFGEGSRLTVL.

This chain's CDR3 is CASSPGGYEAFF. Written as DNA, the CDR3 is TGTGCCAGCAGCCCGGGGGGTTATGAAGCTTTCTTT. The chain recombines TRBV5-4 with TRBJ1-1, with a weak D call TRBD1 (5 bases). The length of the CDR3 is 12 residues. Looked up from germline, CDR1 is SGHNT and CDR2 is YYREEE (reference sequence). V lost 4 bases, J lost 7 bases, and 11 bases lay in between. The entire variable domain, with the rest obtained from reference TRBV5-4 and TRBJ1-1, is as follows: ETGVTQSPTHLIKTRGQQVTLRCSSQSGHNTVSWYQQALGQGPQFIFQYYREEENGRGNFPPRFSGLQFPNYSSELNVNALELDDSALYLCASSPGGYEAFFGQGTRLTVV.

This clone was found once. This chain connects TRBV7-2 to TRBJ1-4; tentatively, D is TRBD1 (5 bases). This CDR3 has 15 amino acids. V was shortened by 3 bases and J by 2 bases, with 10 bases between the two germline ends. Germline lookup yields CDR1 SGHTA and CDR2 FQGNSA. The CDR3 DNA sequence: TGTGCCAGCAGCTTCCCCCGGGGGACTAATGAAAAACTGTTTTTT. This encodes CASSFPRGTNEKLFF.

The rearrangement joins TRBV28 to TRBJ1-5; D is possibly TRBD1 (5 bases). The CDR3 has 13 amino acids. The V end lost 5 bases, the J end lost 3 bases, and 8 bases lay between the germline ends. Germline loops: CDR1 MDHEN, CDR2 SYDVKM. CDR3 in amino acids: CASSRDFNQPQHF. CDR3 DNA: TGTGCCAGCAGTAGGGACTTCAATCAGCCCCAGCATTTT.

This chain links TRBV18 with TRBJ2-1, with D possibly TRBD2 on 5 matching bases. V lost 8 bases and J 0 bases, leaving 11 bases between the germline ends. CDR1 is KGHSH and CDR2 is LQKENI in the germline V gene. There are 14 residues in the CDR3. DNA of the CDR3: TGTGCCAGCGGCGGGTTTAGCTCCTACAATGAGCAGTTCTTC. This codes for CASGGFSSYNEQFF.

The DNA of the CDR3 is TGTGCCAGCAGCTTCTCTCTAGCGGGAGTTACAGATACGCAGTATTTT. Residues: CASSFSLAGVTDTQYF. The J gene is TRBJ2-3, the V gene TRBV28, with 10 bases identical to TRBD2. This CDR3 comprises 16 residues. Trimming at V came to 6 bases and at J to 3 bases, leaving 9 bases not matched to a gene. The germline V gene encodes CDR1 MDHEN and CDR2 SYDVKM. Variable domain in full (rest from reference TRBV28 and TRBJ2-3): DVKVTQSSRYLVKRTGEKVFLECVQDMDHENMFWYRQDPGLGLRLIYFSYDVKMKEKGDIPEGYSVSREKKERFSLILESASTNQTSMYLCASSFSLAGVTDTQYFGPGTRLTVL.

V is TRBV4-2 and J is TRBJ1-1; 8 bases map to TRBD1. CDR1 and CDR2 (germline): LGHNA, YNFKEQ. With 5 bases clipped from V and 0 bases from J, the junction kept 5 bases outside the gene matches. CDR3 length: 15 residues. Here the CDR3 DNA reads TGTGCCAGCAGCGTCAGACAGGGGTTGAACACTGAAGCTTTCTTT. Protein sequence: CASSVRQGLNTEAFF.

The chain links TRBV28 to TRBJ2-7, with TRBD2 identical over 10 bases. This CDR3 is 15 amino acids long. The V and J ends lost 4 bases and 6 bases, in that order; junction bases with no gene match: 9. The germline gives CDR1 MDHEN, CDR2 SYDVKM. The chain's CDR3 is CASSSASGGPREQYF. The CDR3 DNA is TGTGCCAGCAGTTCTGCTAGCGGGGGCCCGCGCGAGCAGTACTTC.

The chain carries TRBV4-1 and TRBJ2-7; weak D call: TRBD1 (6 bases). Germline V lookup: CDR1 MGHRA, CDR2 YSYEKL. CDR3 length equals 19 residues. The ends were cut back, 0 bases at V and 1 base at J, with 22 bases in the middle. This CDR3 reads CASSQEEWGPDTRSYEQYF. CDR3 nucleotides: TGCGCCAGCAGCCAAGAGGAGTGGGGGCCCGATACGAGGTCCTACGAGCAGTACTTC.

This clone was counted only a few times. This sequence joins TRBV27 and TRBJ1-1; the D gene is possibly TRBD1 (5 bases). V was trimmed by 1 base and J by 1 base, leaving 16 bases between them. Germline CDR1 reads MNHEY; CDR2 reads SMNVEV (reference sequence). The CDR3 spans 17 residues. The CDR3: CASSLYSSRQPNTEAFF. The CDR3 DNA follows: TGTGCCAGCAGTTTATACTCATCCAGACAGCCGAACACTGAAGCTTTCTTT.